What follows are 12 T cell receptor beta chains derived from one specimen sequenced in a study of Graves' ophthalmopathy and Graves' hyperthyroidism. Amplification of TCR beta CDR3 regions used RNA transcripts. Investigators did first-round RT-PCR with HTBI primers, then second-round multiplex PCR. TCRdb used MiXCR to reprocess the multiplex PCR reads, holding one entry per CDR3 protein. The table records around 1.1 million distinct CDR3 sequences, 35% to 40% of them present only once. The sequenced material came from peripheral blood or thyroid tissue (not recorded which). Receptor source: an adult man with Graves' hyperthyroidism.

This clonotype has a count of ten or more. J is TRBJ2-2 and V is TRBV10-3; D gene unclear. Trimming left V 5 bases short and J 1 base short, with 5 bases between. From germline, CDR1 is ENHRY and CDR2 SYGVKD. This CDR3 has 13 residues. This chain's CDR3 is CAISPENTGELFF. Here the CDR3 DNA reads TGTGCCATCAGTCCCGAGAACACCGGGGAGCTGTTTTTT.

The chain recombines TRBV29-1 with TRBJ1-1; D might be TRBD1 (6 bases). Germline CDR1 SQVTM, CDR2 ANQGSEA. V was clipped by 4 bases and J by 9 bases, with 24 bases between them. The CDR3 sequence is 15 residues long. The CDR3 DNA reads as TGCAGCGTTGCAGGGAAGGGTGAAAGGGGGGTCCAAGCTTTCTTT. This sequence encodes CSVAGKGERGVQAFF.

This chain connects TRBV15 to TRBJ1-2, with 7 positions matching TRBD1. With 3 bases clipped from V and 10 bases from J, the junction kept 11 bases outside the gene matches. This CDR3 is built from 14 residues. CDR1 is LNHNV and CDR2 is YYDKDF in the germline V gene (reference sequence). The CDR3 nucleotides read TGTGCCACCAGCAGCGGGGGACAGATACCTCTCTACACCTTC. Its translation: CATSSGGQIPLYTF.

This clonotype has more than one count but fewer than ten. This rearrangement joins TRBV12-3 or TRBV12-4 to TRBJ2-7; 11 nucleotides line up with TRBD2. The CDR3 extends over 15 amino acids. Trimming at V came to 6 bases and at J to 3 bases, leaving 7 bases not matched to a gene. The CDR3 DNA reads as TGTGCCAGCAGGCCTAGCGGGAGGAAAGACTACGAGCAGTACTTC. Translating it yields CASRPSGRKDYEQYF.

This clonotype turned up a few times. This chain connects TRBV6-5 to TRBJ2-2; no firm D call. V gave up 3 bases and J gave up 4 bases, with 6 bases separating them. This CDR3 spans 13 amino acids. Germline V lookup: CDR1 MNHEY, CDR2 SVGAGI. Here the CDR3 reads CASSYLLTGELFF. The CDR3 bases are TGTGCCAGCAGTTATCTTCTCACCGGGGAGCTGTTTTTT.

This chain joins TRBV6-6 and TRBJ1-5, with D possibly being TRBD1 (6 bases). Per the germline V gene, CDR1 is MNHNY and CDR2 is SVGAGI (reference sequence). The CDR3 contains 15 residues. The ends were cut back, 5 bases at V and 7 bases at J, with 18 bases in the middle. The CDR3 DNA reads as TGTGCCAGCAGTCCGTTGGGGGCTTTGGGACAGCCCCAGCATTTT. Translated: CASSPLGALGQPQHF.

This clonotype was recorded a few times. The V gene is TRBV28, the J gene TRBJ2-6; no definite D call. The CDR3 is 15 residues long. The ends were cut back, 2 bases at V and 0 bases at J, with 5 bases in the middle. CDR1 MDHEN and CDR2 SYDVKM come from the germline V gene. CDR3 loop: CASSLPDSGANVLTF. CDR3 sequence (DNA): TGTGCCAGCAGTTTACCGGACTCTGGGGCCAACGTCCTGACTTTC.

The chain's CDR3 is CASALDMNTEAFF. In DNA form, the CDR3 reads TGTGCCAGCGCTTTAGATATGAACACTGAAGCTTTCTTT. The chain employs TRBV25-1 and TRBJ1-1, with D unclear. The germline gives CDR1 MGHDK, CDR2 SYGVNS. The CDR3 length is 13 residues. Trimming left V 8 bases short and J 0 bases short, with 10 bases between.

The CDR3 spells CSASEGPVSGANVLTF. In nucleotides, the CDR3 is TGCAGTGCTAGTGAGGGACCGGTCTCTGGGGCCAACGTCCTGACTTTC. V is TRBV20-1 and J is TRBJ2-6; D tentatively fits TRBD1 or TRBD2 (5 bases each). CDR1 is DFQATT, CDR2 SNEGSKA, per germline (reference sequence). The CDR3 consists of 16 residues. V lost 3 bases to trimming and J lost 0 bases, with 12 bases between them.

The chain recombines TRBV2 with TRBJ2-7; 14 bases align to TRBD2. The J call is in doubt because the DNA end fits TRBJ2-1 better. Germline CDR1 SNHLY, CDR2 FYNNEI. The CDR3 extends over 15 amino acids. The chain's CDR3 is CASRRTSGGPYEQFF. The DNA for the CDR3 is TGTGCCAGCAGGCGGACTAGCGGGGGGCCTTATGAGCAGTTCTTC.

This clonotype was seen at least ten times. V and J are TRBV9 and TRBJ2-7; D is unresolved. V was clipped by 0 bases and J by 2 bases, with 15 bases between them. There are 16 residues in the CDR3. Germline V lookup: CDR1 SGDLS, CDR2 YYNGEE. In DNA, the CDR3 is TGTGCCAGCAGCGTAGAGGCGGAGCCTAGTGCCTACGAGCAGTACTTC. This codes for CASSVEAEPSAYEQYF.

The chain links TRBV2 to TRBJ2-7; D unresolved. Germline V gene lookup returns CDR1 SNHLY and CDR2 FYNNEI. Trimming took 8 bases from V and 6 from J, leaving 14 bases between them. The CDR3 is made up of 12 amino acids. CDR3 protein: CASFTWPGEQYF. The DNA of the CDR3 is TGTGCCAGCTTTACTTGGCCTGGCGAGCAGTACTTC.